These T cell receptor beta chains were read from a single sample in a study of T cells in Graves' hyperthyroidism and ophthalmopathy. Using its own MiXCR run on the multiplex PCR reads, TCRdb lists one record per CDR3 protein. The sample yields 700,000 or so distinct CDR3 sequences, about a sixth seen once. The source material was blood. The origin of the receptors is a man between 18 and 29 years old with Graves' hyperthyroidism. The CDR3 runs from the conserved cysteine through the conserved F or W. The order of the fields is D gene, V gene, clone size, J gene, CDR3 protein, CDR3 DNA. The D gene is left open where the match is weak. Clone size appears in some rows only: once, few, many, or a class for an expanded clone.

.	TRBV28	.	TRBJ1-4	CASRRQSNEKLFF	TGTGCCAGCAGAAGACAATCTAATGAAAAACTGTTTTTT
.	TRBV20-1	few	TRBJ2-6	CSARDLASGANVLTF	TGCAGTGCTAGAGATCTCGCCTCTGGGGCCAACGTCCTGACTTTC
.	TRBV3-1	.	TRBJ2-2	CASSQAGAAGELFF	TGTGCCAGCAGCCAGGCGGGGGCTGCCGGGGAGCTGTTTTTT
.	TRBV2	many	TRBJ2-1	CASSAPSATGSGSSYNEQFF	TGTGCCAGCAGTGCTCCGTCGGCCACCGGGAGCGGCAGCTCCTACAATGAGCAGTTCTTC
.	TRBV7-9	few	TRBJ1-1	CASSLVMLNTEAFF	TGTGCCAGCAGCTTAGTGATGTTGAACACTGAAGCTTTCTTT
.	TRBV2	many	TRBJ2-7	CASTSDSPRGEQYF	TGTGCCAGCACCTCGGACTCGCCCCGAGGCGAGCAGTACTTC
TRBD2	TRBV4-2	few	TRBJ2-3	CATGAGGPADTQYF	TGTGCCACTGGAGCGGGAGGGCCCGCAGATACGCAGTATTTT
.	TRBV19	.	TRBJ1-4	CASSIRTVTNEKLFF	TGTGCCAGTAGTATAAGGACAGTAACTAATGAAAAACTGTTTTTT
TRBD1	TRBV28	many	TRBJ2-7	CASSFPGTAQEQYF	TGTGCCAGCAGTTTTCCCGGGACAGCTCAGGAGCAGTACTTC
.	TRBV20-1	few	TRBJ2-3	CSAWDGESTDTQYF	TGCAGTGCCTGGGACGGAGAAAGCACAGATACGCAGTATTTT
.	TRBV28	few	TRBJ1-5	CASSYRSHQPQHF	TGTGCCAGCAGCTATCGATCGCATCAGCCCCAGCATTTT
TRBD2	TRBV9	.	TRBJ2-7	CASSLKLAGPSYEQYF	TGTGCCAGCAGCTTAAAACTAGCGGGCCCCTCCTACGAGCAGTACTTC
.	TRBV28	many	TRBJ2-4	CASSLSWGIQYF	TGTGCCAGCAGTTTATCGTGGGGCATTCAGTACTTC
.	TRBV5-1	many	TRBJ2-7	CASSLAPNSYEQYF	TGCGCCAGCAGCTTGGCACCAAACTCCTACGAGCAGTACTTC
TRBD2	TRBV6-1	many	TRBJ2-1	CASTSGTTLYNEQFF	TGTGCCAGCACGTCCGGGACTACTCTCTACAATGAGCAGTTCTTC
.	TRBV28	many	TRBJ2-7	CASSFPSEGYEQYF	TGTGCCAGCAGTTTCCCTAGCGAAGGGTACGAGCAGTACTTC
.	TRBV15	.	TRBJ2-5	CATSRVGRSRDQETQYF	TGTGCCACCAGCAGAGTGGGGAGGAGCAGGGACCAAGAGACCCAGTACTTC
.	TRBV20-1	few	TRBJ2-7	CSASSGDTRNEQYF	TGCAGTGCTAGTTCCGGGGACACGCGGAACGAGCAGTACTTC
TRBD2	TRBV19	.	TRBJ2-1	CASTSGRVWNEQFF	TGTGCCAGTACTAGCGGGAGGGTATGGAATGAGCAGTTCTTC
TRBD1	TRBV24-1	.	TRBJ1-4	CATLPVVGQGGTNEKLFF	TGTGCCACTCTCCCGGTGGTCGGGCAGGGGGGCACTAATGAAAAACTGTTTTTT
TRBD2	TRBV4-3	.	TRBJ2-7	CASSQTSGSPLSQYF	TGCGCCAGCAGCCAGACTAGCGGGAGTCCCTTGAGTCAGTACTTC
.	TRBV6-1	many	TRBJ2-7	CASGLPGGGYEQYF	TGTGCCAGCGGCCTCCCGGGCGGAGGGTACGAGCAGTACTTC
TRBD1	TRBV19	.	TRBJ1-2	CATKDRAARNYGYTF	TGTGCTACAAAGGACAGGGCCGCCAGAAACTATGGCTACACCTTC
TRBD1	TRBV29-1	.	TRBJ2-7	CSVEDPQGALYEQYF	TGCAGCGTTGAAGATCCACAGGGGGCCCTCTACGAGCAGTACTTC
.	TRBV3-1	.	TRBJ1-2	CASSQGPQGNYGYTF	TGTGCCAGCAGCCAAGGACCCCAGGGAAACTATGGCTACACCTTC
.	TRBV7-2	many	TRBJ2-7	CASSVRRGEQYF	TGTGCCAGCAGCGTACGGAGGGGCGAGCAGTACTTC
TRBD2	TRBV6-1	.	TRBJ2-5	CASSEAGLAGSQETQYF	TGTGCCAGCAGTGAAGCGGGACTAGCGGGGTCCCAAGAGACCCAGTACTTC
TRBD1	TRBV9	.	TRBJ2-7	CASSESGTATYEQYF	TGTGCCAGCAGCGAGTCGGGGACAGCTACCTACGAGCAGTACTTC
.	TRBV9	.	TRBJ1-6	CASSPDSINSPLHF	TGTGCCAGCAGCCCCGACAGCATTAATTCACCCCTCCACTTT
TRBD1	TRBV15	many	TRBJ1-4	CATSRGRGMRKLFF	TGTGCCACCAGCAGAGGCAGGGGGATGAGAAAACTGTTTTTT
.	TRBV11-3	.	TRBJ2-3	CASSLLAWASQWDTQYF	TGTGCCAGCAGCTTACTAGCGTGGGCTAGTCAGTGGGATACGCAGTATTTT
TRBD2	TRBV27	few	TRBJ2-5	CASSIYGLAEKETQYF	TGTGCCAGCAGTATCTACGGACTAGCCGAGAAAGAGACCCAGTACTTC
TRBD1	TRBV19	.	TRBJ1-5	CASTQGGRSNQPQHF	TGTGCCAGTACCCAGGGGGGGAGAAGCAATCAGCCCCAGCATTTT
TRBD1	TRBV29-1	few	TRBJ2-7	CSVERQGVTYEQYF	TGCAGCGTTGAGAGACAGGGGGTAACCTACGAGCAGTACTTC
.	TRBV28	.	TRBJ2-7	CASSSLRQFAYEQYF	TGTGCCAGCAGTTCTTTGCGACAGTTCGCCTACGAGCAGTACTTC
.	TRBV6-2/TRBV6-3	.	TRBJ1-5	CASSYINPNQPQHF	TGTGCCAGCAGTTACATCAACCCCAATCAGCCCCAGCATTTT
.	TRBV4-1	.	TRBJ2-5	CASSQDRAAGQETQYF	TGCGCCAGCAGCCAAGATAGGGCGGCCGGTCAAGAGACCCAGTACTTC
TRBD1	TRBV28	many	TRBJ2-3	CASETGRTDTQYF	TGTGCCAGTGAGACAGGGCGCACAGATACGCAGTATTTT
.	TRBV20-1	many	TRBJ1-2	CSAKVAGSYGYTF	TGCAGTGCCAAGGTGGCGGGTTCCTATGGCTACACCTTC
.	TRBV11-3	many	TRBJ2-1	CASSLGDTTYNEQFF	TGTGCCAGCAGCTTAGGGGACACTACCTACAATGAGCAGTTCTTC
TRBD2	TRBV10-3	.	TRBJ2-7	CAISESLGLAGGQYF	TGTGCCATCAGTGAGTCGCTGGGACTAGCGGGAGGGCAGTACTTC
.	TRBV19	.	TRBJ1-3	CASSATPAGNTIYF	TGTGCCAGTAGCGCTACCCCTGCGGGAAACACCATATATTTT
.	TRBV18	many	TRBJ2-7	CASSARYEQYF	TGTGCCAGCTCCGCGCGCTACGAGCAGTACTTC
TRBD1	TRBV5-4	.	TRBJ2-7	CASSPFRGLGYEQYF	TGTGCCAGCAGCCCCTTCAGGGGGTTGGGCTACGAGCAGTACTTC
.	TRBV20-1	many	TRBJ2-3	CSAPRGGRTDTQYF	TGCAGTGCCCCACGCGGAGGCCGCACAGATACGCAGTATTTT
.	TRBV28	.	TRBJ1-1	CASSFPPGNTEAFF	TGTGCCAGCAGTTTCCCTCCCGGGAACACTGAAGCTTTCTTT
TRBD1	TRBV27	.	TRBJ2-2	CASSAGGPGELFF	TGTGCCAGCAGTGCAGGGGGTCCCGGGGAGCTGTTTTTT
TRBD2	TRBV10-3	.	TRBJ2-5	CAISASGAQETQYF	TGTGCCATCAGTGCTAGCGGAGCACAAGAGACCCAGTACTTC
TRBD2	TRBV7-8	.	TRBJ2-5	CASSLSRLAGAETQYF	TGTGCCAGCAGCTTGAGTCGACTAGCGGGAGCAGAGACCCAGTACTTC
TRBD1	TRBV12-3/TRBV12-4	.	TRBJ2-2	CASTGHGTGDTGELFF	TGTGCCAGCACCGGACACGGGACAGGGGACACCGGGGAGCTGTTTTTT
TRBD2	TRBV2	many	TRBJ2-2	CASSGTSAGELFF	TGTGCCAGCAGTGGGACTAGCGCCGGGGAGCTGTTTTTT
TRBD2	TRBV27	many	TRBJ2-7	CASSFMAGASYEQYF	TGTGCCAGCAGTTTCATGGCGGGAGCCTCCTACGAGCAGTACTTC
TRBD1	TRBV28	many	TRBJ1-4	CASRIPGQANEKLFF	TGTGCCAGCAGGATACCGGGACAGGCTAATGAAAAACTGTTTTTT